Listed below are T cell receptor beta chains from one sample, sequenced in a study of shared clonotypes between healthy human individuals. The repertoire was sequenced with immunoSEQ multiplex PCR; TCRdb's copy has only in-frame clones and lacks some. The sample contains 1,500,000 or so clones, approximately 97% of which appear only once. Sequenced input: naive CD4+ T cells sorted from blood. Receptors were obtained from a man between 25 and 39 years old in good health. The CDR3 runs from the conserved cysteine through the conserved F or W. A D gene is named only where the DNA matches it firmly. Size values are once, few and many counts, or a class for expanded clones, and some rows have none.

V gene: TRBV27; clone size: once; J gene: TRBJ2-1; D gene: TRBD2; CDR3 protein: CASSTLGLDDNEQFF; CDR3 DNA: TGTGCCAGCAGTACACTCGGACTAGATGACAATGAGCAGTTCTTC
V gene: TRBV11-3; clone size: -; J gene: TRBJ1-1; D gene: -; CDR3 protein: CASSLGGTNTEAFF; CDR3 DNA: TGTGCCAGCAGCTTAGGGGGCACGAACACTGAAGCTTTCTTT
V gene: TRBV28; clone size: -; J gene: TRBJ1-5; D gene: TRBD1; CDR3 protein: CAINEKRTGGQPQHF; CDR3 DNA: TGTGCCATCAACGAGAAACGGACAGGGGGACAGCCCCAGCATTTT
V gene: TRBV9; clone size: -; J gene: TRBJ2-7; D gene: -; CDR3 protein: CASSVGTVSYEQYF; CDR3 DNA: TGTGCCAGCAGCGTAGGCACAGTCTCCTACGAGCAGTACTTC
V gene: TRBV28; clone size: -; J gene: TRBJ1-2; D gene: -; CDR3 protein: CASSLDGYGYTF; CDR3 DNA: TGTGCCAGCAGTTTAGATGGGTATGGCTACACCTTC
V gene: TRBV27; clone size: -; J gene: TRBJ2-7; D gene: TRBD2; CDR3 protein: CASSPVSSGRAHEQYF; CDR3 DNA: TGTGCCAGCAGTCCAGTATCTAGCGGGAGGGCCCACGAGCAGTACTTC
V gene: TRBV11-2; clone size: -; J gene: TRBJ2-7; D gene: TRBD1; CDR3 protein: CASSFRSRGNIYEQYF; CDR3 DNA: TGTGCCAGCAGCTTTCGATCCAGGGGGAATATCTACGAGCAGTACTTC
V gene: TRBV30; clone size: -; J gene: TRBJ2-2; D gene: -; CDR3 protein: CAWTRITGELFF; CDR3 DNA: TGTGCCTGGACAAGGATCACCGGGGAGCTGTTTTTT
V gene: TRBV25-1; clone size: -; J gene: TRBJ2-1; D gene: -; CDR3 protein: CASSARYNEQFF; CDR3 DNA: TGTGCCAGCAGTGCCCGCTACAATGAGCAGTTCTTC
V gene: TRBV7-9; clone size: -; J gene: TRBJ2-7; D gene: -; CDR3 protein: CASSKTQSSYEQYF; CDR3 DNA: TGTGCCAGCAGCAAAACCCAGAGCTCCTACGAGCAGTACTTC
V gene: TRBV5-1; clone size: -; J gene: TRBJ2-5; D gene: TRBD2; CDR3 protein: CASSYSSGRAETQYF; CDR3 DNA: TGCGCCAGCAGCTACTCTAGCGGGAGGGCTGAGACCCAGTACTTC
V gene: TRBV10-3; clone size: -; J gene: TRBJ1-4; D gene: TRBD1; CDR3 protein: CAIRKDRTNEKLFF; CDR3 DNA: TGTGCCATCAGAAAGGACAGGACTAATGAAAAACTGTTTTTT
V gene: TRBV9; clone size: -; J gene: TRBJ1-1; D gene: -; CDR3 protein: CASSVELSVGLCMNTEAFF; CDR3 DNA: TGTGCCAGCAGCGTAGAATTATCCGTTGGCCTTTGTATGAACACTGAAGCTTTCTTT
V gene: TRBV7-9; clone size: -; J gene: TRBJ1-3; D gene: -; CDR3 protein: CASSFNGNTIYF; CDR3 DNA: TGTGCCAGCAGCTTTAACGGAAACACCATATATTTT
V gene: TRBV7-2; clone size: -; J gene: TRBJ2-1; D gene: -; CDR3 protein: CASSLEPPGWNEQFF; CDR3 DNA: TGTGCCAGCAGCTTAGAGCCCCCAGGGTGGAATGAGCAGTTCTTC
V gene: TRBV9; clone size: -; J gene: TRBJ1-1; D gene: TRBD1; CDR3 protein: CASSGDSRNTEAFF; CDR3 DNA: TGTGCCAGCAGCGGGGACAGCAGGAACACTGAAGCTTTCTTT
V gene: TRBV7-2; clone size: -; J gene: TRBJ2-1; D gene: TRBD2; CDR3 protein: CASSKGLANEQFF; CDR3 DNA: TGTGCCAGCAGCAAGGGACTAGCTAATGAGCAGTTCTTC
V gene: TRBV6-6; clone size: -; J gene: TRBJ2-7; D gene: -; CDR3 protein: CASSWASTYEQYF; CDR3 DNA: TGTGCCAGCAGTTGGGCCAGCACCTACGAGCAGTACTTC
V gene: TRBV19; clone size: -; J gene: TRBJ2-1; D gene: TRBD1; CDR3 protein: CASSIGDRDFNEQFF; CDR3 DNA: TGTGCCAGTAGTATTGGGGACAGGGACTTCAATGAGCAGTTCTTC
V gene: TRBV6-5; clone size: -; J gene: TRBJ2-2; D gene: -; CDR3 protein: CASTVEGDTGELFF; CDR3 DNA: TGTGCCAGCACGGTAGAGGGCGACACCGGGGAGCTGTTTTTT
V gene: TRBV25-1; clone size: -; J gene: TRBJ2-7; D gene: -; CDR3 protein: CASSEYGGSLYEQYF; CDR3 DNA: TGTGCCAGCAGTGAATACGGGGGATCCCTCTACGAGCAGTACTTC
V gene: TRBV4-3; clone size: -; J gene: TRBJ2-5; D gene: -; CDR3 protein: CASSQDIRETQYF; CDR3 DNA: TGCGCCAGCAGCCAAGATATCCGAGAGACCCAGTACTTC
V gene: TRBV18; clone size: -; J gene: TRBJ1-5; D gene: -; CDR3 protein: CASSPGTGQPQHF; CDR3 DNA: TGTGCCAGCTCACCGGGGACTGGTCAGCCCCAGCATTTT
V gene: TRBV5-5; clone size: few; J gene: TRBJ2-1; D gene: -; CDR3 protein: CASSFPLVIGDEQFF; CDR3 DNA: TGTGCCAGCAGCTTTCCCTTGGTCATTGGGGATGAGCAGTTCTTC
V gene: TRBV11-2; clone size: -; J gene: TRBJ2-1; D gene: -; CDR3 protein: CASSLVSSQYNEQFF; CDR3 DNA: TGTGCCAGCAGCTTAGTGTCTAGCCAGTACAATGAGCAGTTCTTC
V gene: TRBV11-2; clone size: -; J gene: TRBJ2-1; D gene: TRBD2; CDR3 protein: CASSLETGLAIEQFF; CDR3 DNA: TGTGCCAGCAGCTTAGAAACAGGACTAGCGATTGAGCAGTTCTTC
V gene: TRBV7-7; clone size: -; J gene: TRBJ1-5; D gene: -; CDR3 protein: CASSLGVKDQPQHF; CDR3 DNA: TGCGCCAGCAGCTTGGGGGTTAAGGATCAGCCCCAGCATTTT
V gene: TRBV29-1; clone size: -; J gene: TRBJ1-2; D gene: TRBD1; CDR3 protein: CSVADRGYGYTF; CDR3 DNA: TGCAGCGTGGCCGACAGGGGATATGGCTACACCTTC
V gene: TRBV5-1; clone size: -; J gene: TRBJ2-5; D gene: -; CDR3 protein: CASSLEVLAQETQYF; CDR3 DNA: TGCGCCAGCAGCTTGGAAGTTTTGGCCCAAGAGACCCAGTACTTC
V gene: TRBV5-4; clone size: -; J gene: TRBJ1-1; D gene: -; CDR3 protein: CASSLREGGTEAFF; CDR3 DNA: TGTGCCAGCAGCTTGCGGGAGGGAGGCACTGAAGCTTTCTTT
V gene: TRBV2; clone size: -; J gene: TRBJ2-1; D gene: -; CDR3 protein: CASSESASPSNEQFF; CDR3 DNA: TGTGCCAGCAGTGAATCAGCTAGCCCATCCAATGAGCAGTTCTTC
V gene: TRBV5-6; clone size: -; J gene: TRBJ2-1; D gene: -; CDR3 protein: CASTAGRLLEGEQFF; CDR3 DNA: TGTGCCAGCACCGCGGGACGGCTCCTCGAGGGTGAGCAGTTCTTC
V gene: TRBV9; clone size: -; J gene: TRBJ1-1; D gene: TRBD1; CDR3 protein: CASSVLAGQGAEAFF; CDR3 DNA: TGTGCCAGCAGCGTCCTAGCGGGACAGGGGGCAGAAGCTTTCTTT
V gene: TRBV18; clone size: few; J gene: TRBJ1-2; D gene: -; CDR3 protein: CASSQNRDTSGYTF; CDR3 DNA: TGTGCCAGCTCACAAAATAGGGACACGTCTGGCTACACCTTC
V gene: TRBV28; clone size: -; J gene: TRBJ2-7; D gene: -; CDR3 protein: CASSLFSGGYYEQYF; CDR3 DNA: TGTGCCAGCAGTTTATTTTCTGGGGGCTACTACGAGCAGTACTTC
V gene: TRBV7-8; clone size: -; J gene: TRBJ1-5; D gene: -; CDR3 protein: CASSPRGHSGFQPQHF; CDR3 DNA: TGTGCCAGCAGCCCCCGAGGCCATTCGGGCTTTCAGCCCCAGCATTTT